This is a list of T cell receptor beta chains from one sample in a study of cytomegalovirus exposure and HLA in healthy donors. Sequenced by immunoSEQ multiplex PCR; TCRdb stores in-frame clones only, minus some. The sample contains 150,000 to 200,000 clones, 65% to 90% of which appear only once. Material: PBMCs. The receptors come from a man aged 45-60 years in good health and CMV-seropositive. The CDR3 runs from the conserved cysteine through the conserved F or W. The order of the fields is CDR3 DNA, CDR3 protein, V gene, clone size, D gene, J gene. The D gene is left open where the match is weak. Size values are once, few and many counts, or a class for expanded clones, and some rows have none.

DNA: TGTGCCAGCAGTTCGGGGGGCAGAAATTCACCCCTCCACTTT
CDR3: CASSSGGRNSPLHF
V: TRBV27
size: NA
D: NA
J: TRBJ1-6

DNA: TGCGCCAGCAGCTTGGCAGGGGGCGCGGGCGAGCAGTACTTC
CDR3: CASSLAGGAGEQYF
V: TRBV5-1
size: few
D: TRBD1
J: TRBJ2-7

DNA: TGTGCCAGCAGTGGAGGACTTTTAGCTAACTATGGCTACACCTTC
CDR3: CASSGGLLANYGYTF
V: TRBV6-1
size: NA
D: NA
J: TRBJ1-2

DNA: TGTGCCAGCAGCCGAGAGAGACCTGCGGGGGCCAAAAGCACTGAAGCTTTCTTT
CDR3: CASSRERPAGAKSTEAFF
V: TRBV7-8
size: NA
D: NA
J: TRBJ1-1

DNA: TGTGCCAGCAGTTCGAACGGGGGGGATAACGAGCAGTACTTC
CDR3: CASSSNGGDNEQYF
V: TRBV6-1
size: NA
D: TRBD2
J: TRBJ2-7

DNA: TGTGCTAGTGGTTTCTTAGGGACAGGGGTAACTGAAGCTTTCTTT
CDR3: CASGFLGTGVTEAFF
V: TRBV12-5
size: once
D: TRBD1
J: TRBJ1-1

DNA: TGTGCCAGCAGCGCAGACAGGGGGGCGGAGACCCAGTACTTC
CDR3: CASSADRGAETQYF
V: TRBV11-2
size: NA
D: TRBD1
J: TRBJ2-5

DNA: TGCGCCAGCAGCCACCTTGCGGGACAGGGTGATCAGCCCCAGCATTTT
CDR3: CASSHLAGQGDQPQHF
V: TRBV4-1
size: NA
D: TRBD1
J: TRBJ1-5

DNA: TGTGCCAGCAGCCCCACCGGGACAGCGAACACTGAAGCTTTCTTT
CDR3: CASSPTGTANTEAFF
V: TRBV7-2
size: NA
D: TRBD1
J: TRBJ1-1

DNA: TGTGCCGCAGCCCCCTCTAGAGTCCGGGACATTCAGTACTTC
CDR3: CAAAPSRVRDIQYF
V: TRBV27
size: NA
D: NA
J: TRBJ2-4

DNA: TGTGCCAGCCCCTCCGACAGGGAGGACACCTTC
CDR3: CASPSDREDTF
V: TRBV6-5
size: few
D: TRBD1
J: TRBJ1-2

DNA: TGCGCCAGCAGCCAAGATCTAGGCAGCCCGTTCTCCTATAATTCACCCCTCCACTTT
CDR3: CASSQDLGSPFSYNSPLHF
V: TRBV4-1
size: few
D: NA
J: TRBJ1-6

DNA: TGTGCCAGCAGCTTGCAGGGGCCGAGAAGCTCCTACAATGAGCAGTTCTTC
CDR3: CASSLQGPRSSYNEQFF
V: TRBV5-6
size: once
D: NA
J: TRBJ2-1

DNA: TGCAGCGTTGTAGCCATTACCACAGATACGCAGTATTTT
CDR3: CSVVAITTDTQYF
V: TRBV29-1
size: NA
D: NA
J: TRBJ2-3

DNA: TGTGCCAGTAGTATAGTCGCAACTAATGAAAAACTGTTTTTT
CDR3: CASSIVATNEKLFF
V: TRBV19
size: NA
D: NA
J: TRBJ1-4

DNA: TGTGCCAGCAGCCAAAAGGGGGGAAACACCATATATTTT
CDR3: CASSQKGGNTIYF
V: TRBV14
size: NA
D: NA
J: TRBJ1-3

DNA: TGTGCCAGCAGCCCTCGGCTAGGTCAGCCCCAGCATTTT
CDR3: CASSPRLGQPQHF
V: TRBV7-8
size: NA
D: NA
J: TRBJ1-5

DNA: TGTGCCAGCAGTTTACAGGGTGGGACTGGCTACACCTTC
CDR3: CASSLQGGTGYTF
V: TRBV6-1
size: NA
D: NA
J: TRBJ1-2

DNA: TGTGCCAGCAGTGATGAGGGGGCGGTTACTGAAGCTTTCTTT
CDR3: CASSDEGAVTEAFF
V: TRBV2
size: NA
D: TRBD1
J: TRBJ1-1

DNA: TGTGCTAGTGGTTTGGAGGGGGTCATTAAGCAGTTCTTC
CDR3: CASGLEGVIKQFF
V: TRBV12-5
size: NA
D: NA
J: TRBJ2-1

DNA: TGTGCCACCAGCAGAGACAGGAAACGCGAGCGGACTGAAGCTTTCTTT
CDR3: CATSRDRKRERTEAFF
V: TRBV15
size: NA
D: NA
J: TRBJ1-1

DNA: TGTGCCAGCAGCTTATGGGGAGGGGAAAACACTGAAGCTTTCTTT
CDR3: CASSLWGGENTEAFF
V: TRBV7-9
size: NA
D: NA
J: TRBJ1-1

DNA: TGTGCCAGCCGGGACAGGGGATCTTACGAGCAGTACTTC
CDR3: CASRDRGSYEQYF
V: TRBV7-2
size: NA
D: TRBD1
J: TRBJ2-7

DNA: TGTGCCAGCAGCTTAGCTCTTCGGGACAGGAACCTAAACTATGGCTACACCTTC
CDR3: CASSLALRDRNLNYGYTF
V: TRBV11-3
size: NA
D: TRBD1
J: TRBJ1-2

DNA: TGTGCCAGCAGATCACTCTTAAACTATGGCTACACCTTC
CDR3: CASRSLLNYGYTF
V: TRBV6-5
size: NA
D: NA
J: TRBJ1-2

DNA: TGTGCCAGCAGTACGTCTTGGTCCGGTCGACAGTTCTTC
CDR3: CASSTSWSGRQFF
V: TRBV6-1
size: NA
D: NA
J: TRBJ2-1

DNA: TGCGCCAGCACTGCCCTGGACAGGGGGAACACTGAAGCTTTCTTT
CDR3: CASTALDRGNTEAFF
V: TRBV10-2
size: NA
D: TRBD1
J: TRBJ1-1

DNA: TGTGCCAGCAGCTTTGTAAGGGAGGATACGCAGTATTTT
CDR3: CASSFVREDTQYF
V: TRBV5-4
size: few
D: NA
J: TRBJ2-3

DNA: TGTGCCAGCAGGTCCGGGGTTGGCTACACCTTC
CDR3: CASRSGVGYTF
V: TRBV7-9
size: NA
D: NA
J: TRBJ1-2

DNA: TGCAGCTGCATAGCGCAGCCTAAGGTAGAGACCCAGTACTTC
CDR3: CSCIAQPKVETQYF
V: TRBV29-1
size: NA
D: NA
J: TRBJ2-5

DNA: TGTGCCAGCTCCCCGGGAATCGGTAATGAAAAACTGTTTTTT
CDR3: CASSPGIGNEKLFF
V: TRBV18
size: NA
D: NA
J: TRBJ1-4

DNA: TGTGCCAGGGACCCTAGCGGGGGGAACAATGAGCAGTTCTTC
CDR3: CARDPSGGNNEQFF
V: TRBV2
size: once
D: TRBD2
J: TRBJ2-1

DNA: TGTGCCAGCAACCCCTTCCGCCAGGCTTCTAACTATGGCTACACCTTC
CDR3: CASNPFRQASNYGYTF
V: TRBV7-8
size: NA
D: NA
J: TRBJ1-2